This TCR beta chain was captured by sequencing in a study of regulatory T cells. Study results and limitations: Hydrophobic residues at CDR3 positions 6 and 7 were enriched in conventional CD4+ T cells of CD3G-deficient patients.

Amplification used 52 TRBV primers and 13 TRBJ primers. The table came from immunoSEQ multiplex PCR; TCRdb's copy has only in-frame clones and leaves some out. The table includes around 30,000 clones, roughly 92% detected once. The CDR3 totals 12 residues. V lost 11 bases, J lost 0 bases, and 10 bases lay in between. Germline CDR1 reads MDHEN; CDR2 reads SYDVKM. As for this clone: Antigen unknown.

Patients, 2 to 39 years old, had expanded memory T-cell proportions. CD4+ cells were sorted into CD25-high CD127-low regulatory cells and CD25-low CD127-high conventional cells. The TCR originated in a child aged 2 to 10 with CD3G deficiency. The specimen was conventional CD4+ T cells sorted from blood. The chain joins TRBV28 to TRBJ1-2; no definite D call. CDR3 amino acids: CAGFEANYGYTF. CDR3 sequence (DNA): TGTGCCGGGTTTGAAGCTAACTATGGCTACACCTTC.